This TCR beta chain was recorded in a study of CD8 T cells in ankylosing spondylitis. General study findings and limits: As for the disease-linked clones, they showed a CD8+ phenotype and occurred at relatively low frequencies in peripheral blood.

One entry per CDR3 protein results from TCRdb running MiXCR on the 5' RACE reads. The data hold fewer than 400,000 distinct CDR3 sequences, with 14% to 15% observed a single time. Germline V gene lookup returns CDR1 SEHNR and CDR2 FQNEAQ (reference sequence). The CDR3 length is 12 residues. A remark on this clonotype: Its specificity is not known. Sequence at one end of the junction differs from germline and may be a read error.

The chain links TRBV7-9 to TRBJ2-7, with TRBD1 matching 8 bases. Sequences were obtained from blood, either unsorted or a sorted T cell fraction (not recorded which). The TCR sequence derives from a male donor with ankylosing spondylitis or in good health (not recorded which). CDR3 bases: TGTGCCAGCAGCTTAGGCCAGGGGGCTCGGCACTTC. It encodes CASSLGQGARHF.